This TCR beta chain was identified during a study of T cell responses to AZD1222 COVID-19 vaccine. V lost 4 bases and J 0 bases, leaving 19 bases between the germline ends. Germline CDR1 reads ENHRY; CDR2 reads SYGVKD. The CDR3 has 17 amino acids. Study results and limitations: Within unmutated variant regions lay the reported targets of nearly half of spike-specific TCRs.

A note on this clone: The antigen is undetermined.

Sequencing was performed with immunoSEQ multiplex PCR; in TCRdb, only in-frame clones are kept and a portion is missing. The sample yields 150,000 to 200,000 clones, 85% to 95% seen once. This sequence originates from an adult in good health. V usage is TRBV10-3 and J usage is TRBJ2-7; D tentatively fits TRBD1 or TRBD2 (5 bases each). The specimen comprised peripheral blood, sampled on day 0 of AZD1222 vaccination. The CDR3 nucleotides are TGTGCCATCAGTGGCAGGGACCTATTACAATTCTCCTACGAGCAGTACTTC. Translation: CAISGRDLLQFSYEQYF.